The TCR beta chain under discussion was sequenced for a study of metastatic and nonmetastatic thyroid tumors. CDR1 and CDR2 from the germline V gene are ENHRY and SYGVKD. Unmatched junction bases numbered 4, after V lost 0 bases and J lost 6 bases. The CDR3 length is 15 residues. Regarding the study as a whole: As reported, TCR beta diversity in blood and tumor was significantly higher in malignant thyroid tumors than in benign nodules.

Patients had received no treatment of any kind before thyroid surgery. At least ten counts were recorded for this clone. The antigen remains undetermined. TCRdb called clones again from the PCR reads with MiXCR. Among roughly 28,000 clones listed, about a quarter were seen once. The chain employs TRBV10-3 and TRBJ1-5, with 8 bases identical to TRBD1. The sequence was obtained from a female donor with papillary thyroid cancer or a benign thyroid nodule (not recorded which). Some clones in this sample may be carry-over from other donors' samples. Source material: blood. CDR3 sequence: CAISESGQGSQPQHF. In nucleotides, the CDR3 is TGTGCCATCAGTGAGTCAGGACAGGGCAGTCAGCCCCAGCATTTT.